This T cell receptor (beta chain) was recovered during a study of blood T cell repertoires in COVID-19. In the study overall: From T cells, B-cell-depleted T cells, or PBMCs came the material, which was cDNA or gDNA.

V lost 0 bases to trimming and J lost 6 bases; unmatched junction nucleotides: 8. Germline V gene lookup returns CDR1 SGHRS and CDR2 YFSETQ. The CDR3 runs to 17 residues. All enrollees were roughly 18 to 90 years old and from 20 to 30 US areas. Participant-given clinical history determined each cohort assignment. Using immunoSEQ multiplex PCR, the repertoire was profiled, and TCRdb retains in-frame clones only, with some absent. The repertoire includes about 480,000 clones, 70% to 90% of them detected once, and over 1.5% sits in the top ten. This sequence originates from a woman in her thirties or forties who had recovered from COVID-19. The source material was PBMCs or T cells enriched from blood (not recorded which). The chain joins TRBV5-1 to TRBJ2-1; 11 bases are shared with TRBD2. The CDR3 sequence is CASSLVLAGARGNEQFF. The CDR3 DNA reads TGCGCCAGCAGCTTGGTACTAGCGGGAGCAAGGGGCAATGAGCAGTTCTTC.